The sequence of this T cell receptor (beta chain) was determined in a study of cytomegalovirus exposure and HLA in healthy donors (dated by TCRdb to the late 2010s). Regarding the research as a whole: According to an earlier analysis of several hundred of the donors, roughly 180 million T cells yielded 95 million to 140 million unique TCR beta sequences and approximately 300 Gb of sequence data. In a later genetic analysis, genome-wide SNP genotypes for about three fifths of the roughly 670 donors were used, and that subset was treated as a discovery cohort. Typing coverage varied by locus: roughly 620-630 donors for A, B, C, DRB1 and DQB1; roughly 560 for DQA1; about 600 for DPA1; roughly 450 for DPB1. Roughly 5 DR-DQ haplotypes were handled as single units for association and clustering, since linkage in the cohort was strong. Of the roughly 390 genotyped donors, approximately 82% fell in the genetic ancestry cluster associated with self-reported Caucasian donors. The study combined high-throughput TCR immunosequencing, statistical association of individual TCRs with disease status, and machine learning to predict cytomegalovirus infection status. In an earlier analysis of 550 to 700 of the donors, high-throughput TCR beta sequencing was used to judge whether each TCR beta V gene segment behaved as functional or pseudogenic. Among some 410 genotyped donors of the cohort, an average of around 250,000 unique TCR beta nucleotide sequences was sequenced per donor, of which 15% to 20% were non-productive. A later analysis re-analyzed previously published TCR beta repertoires from roughly 600 donors and added high-resolution HLA genotyping to study TCR occurrence patterns. HLA typing covered class I and class II loci at four-digit resolution. Roughly 310 gigabases of sequencing data and approximately 84 million unique TCR sequences were included in an early release covering about 620 HLA-typed donors. The aim of the study was to test whether cataloging public T cell receptors could identify signatures of past pathogen exposure. A separate validation cohort of 100 to 150 different subjects was used in addition to the approximately 670-subject first cohort. Alongside the repertoire data, information on donor age, sex, ethnicity and CMV serostatus was compiled. The T cell repertoires of several hundred subjects were profiled by immunosequencing and related to cytomegalovirus serostatus. Rather than using new phenotypic data, the later analysis identified candidate immune exposures from TCR beta sequences and from how often those sequences occurred across donors. Every discovery cohort repertoire had been produced on one sequencing platform. Overall study results and their limits: A later analysis found that HLA-associated TCR beta chains were more clonally expanded and had lower generation probabilities than equally common non-associated chains. In a later genetic analysis, a missense DCLRE1C variant was associated with V-gene and J-gene trimming of TCR beta chains, and the association was replicated in an independent cohort. Most CMV-associated TCR beta chains appeared to be HLA-restricted in a later analysis, and the HLA associations seemed to be driven largely by CMV exposure. In a later analysis, several top co-occurrence clusters were reported to appear linked to parvovirus B19, influenza, CMV and Epstein-Barr virus. A further reported finding was that TCR beta sequences accurately predicted the HLA-A and HLA-B alleles for most subjects in the first cohort. HLA typing was unavailable for some donors at each locus, so association tests used only the typed subset. Specific HLA alleles were associated with roughly 16,000 TCR beta sequences at a false discovery rate of 0.05 in a later analysis. CMV serostatus was the only immune exposure information available for the cohort. According to a later genetic analysis, donors in an Asian-associated ancestry cluster had fewer N-insertions in productive TCRs than the roughly 670-donor mean. It was suggested by the authors that the approach could potentially be generalized to other disease states and immunological phenotypes. Some IMGT-functional V segments, including TRBV6-2 and TRBV6-3, could not be distinguished by the 87-base-pair reads and were therefore excluded. The classifier was reported to diagnose cytomegalovirus status with high specificity and sensitivity in both the original cohort and the validation cohort. The cohort was sequenced for TCR beta chains only, and without alpha or paired-chain data the features that could be detected were limited. The presence/absence analyses assumed that sequencing depth was roughly uniform across donors, and that assumption may not be true. Strong co-occurrence of HLA alleles, especially DR and DQ, made assigning TCR associations to individual alleles difficult. In an earlier analysis of some 500 of the donors, most TCR beta V segments were observed in productive rearrangements about 87% or about 30% of the time, broadly matching IMGT annotations. Correlated functional status among segregating V segments might be attributable to linkage disequilibrium, but an unknown experimental factor could not be ruled out. Most TCR sequences were seen in very few donors, while some public TCRs were found in many individuals. Over 15 rarely observed V segments, including chromosome 9 orphons, were excluded from the earlier analysis of 550 to 700 of the donors because counts were too low. In the study, 150 to 200 TCR beta chains were listed as associated with cytomegalovirus. A group of highly shared sequence variants was considered likely to be a technical artifact of the sequencing pipeline. In vitro tests confirmed that a few of the cytomegalovirus-associated TCR beta chains recognize cytomegalovirus antigens. According to a later analysis, TCR association rates differed among HLA loci, with DRB1 alleles showing the most associated TCRs and HLA-C alleles showing the fewest.

Comment on this clone: No cognate antigen has been identified for it. No base quality information exists; no much larger clone differs at one position.

The receptor library was made with the immunoSEQ multiplex PCR assay. A mixture of 60 forward primers for TCR Vbeta segments and 13 reverse primers for TCR Jbeta segments was used in the multiplex PCR. Amplification of the CDR3 region of rearranged TCR beta genes was performed with a multiplex PCR assay on genomic DNA. On the Illumina HiSeq System, the amplified TCR beta libraries were sequenced as 87-base-pair reads. The study's processing was this. Across the roughly 670 repertoires, a later analysis counted approximately 75 million unique TCR beta chains, 9 million to 14 million of which were shared by at least two donors. Raw reads were error-corrected and collapsed into unique sequences with a nearest-neighbor algorithm that merged closely related sequences to remove PCR and sequencing errors. Alignment of CDR3 sequences to IMGT reference sequences was used to assign V, D and J gene segments. Each retained sequence needed at least a six-nucleotide match to both a V gene segment and a J gene segment. A rearrangement counted as productive if the CDR3 had no stop codons and remained in frame with V and J, and every other rearrangement counted as non-productive. CDR3 was defined according to IMGT convention as the region running from the second conserved V-encoded cysteine to the conserved J-encoded phenylalanine. The earlier analysis of about 500 of the donors excluded sequences that lacked an unambiguous match to a single V gene segment. An earlier analysis of 587 of the donors called V segments functional above 56.7% productive rearrangements and segregating when the between-donor standard deviation exceeded 5%. A statistical classification framework was built for diagnosing cytomegalovirus status from the catalog of TCR beta chain sequences. In a later analysis, V and J genes were assigned by comparing TCR nucleotide sequences against IMGT/GENE-DB human TR gene sequences. The TCRdist pipeline was used in a later analysis to assign CDR3 sequences and most-parsimonious VDJ recombination scenarios. A later analysis defined each TCR beta chain by its CDR3 amino acid sequence plus V-gene family, and excluded reads lacking a unique V-gene family. In a later analysis, several hundred highly shared, low-generation-probability nucleotide sequences were removed to address suspected cross-contamination and a sequencing artifact. In a later analysis, a clonal expansion index was calculated for each public chain from normalized within-repertoire ranks of inferred template counts. Generation probabilities in a later analysis came from a VDJ recombination model fitted to out-of-frame rearrangements, and those results were checked against IGoR. In a later analysis, hypergeometric tests were used to score TCR-TCR, TCR-HLA and TCR-CMV co-occurrence, with a repertoire-size bias correction applied to TCR pairs. A later analysis estimated false discovery rates by permuting HLA or CMV assignments 20 times. In a later analysis, co-occurring TCRs were grouped using DBSCAN, with TCRdist sequence similarity added in when clustering inside HLA-allele-positive subsets. Co-occurrence clustering excluded repertoires with fewer than 30,000 or more than 120,000 public chains, plus five with anomalous nucleotide sharing. Entries here come from immuneACCESS through TCRdb and include only in-frame sequences with V and J called. Some clones fail to appear in such tables; in the studies checked, an unresolved V gene covers under half of the shortfall, and the cause of the remainder is unknown. That table gives V, J and clone size, and the DNA gave D and trimming. This sample holds under 140,000 clones; 70% to 85% were observed only once. About 6.6% of the sample rests with the top ten.

In total, 600 or so healthy bone marrow donors made up the cohort. All cohort members were sampled while nominally healthy, although unrecorded immune exposures were likely present. The donor tested CMV seropositive and was one of the 289 seropositive cohort members. Each donor provided a peripheral blood sample, and peripheral blood mononuclear cells were used for TCR beta sequencing. The Qiagen DNeasy Blood Extraction Kit was used to extract genomic DNA from the blood cell samples. CDR1 is given as MGHRA and CDR2 as YSYEKL, both from the germline V gene. Trimming at the junction amounts to 1 base on V and 3 bases on J, and the germline ends lie 18 bases apart. Including cysteine and phenylalanine, the CDR3 has 18 amino acids. Only the CDR3 portion is preserved as DNA: 54 bases, with reading frame beginning at the first base.

Sequenced: PBMCs. The sequence was collected from a young man in good health and CMV-seropositive. The sequence is built from TRBV4-1 and TRBJ2-2; TRBD1 might be the D gene, on 6 matching bases. CDR3 protein: CASSQVVLQGRYTGELFF. The bases are TGCGCCAGCAGCCAAGTCGTTCTACAGGGAAGGTACACCGGGGAGCTGTTTTTT.